The 13 T cell receptor beta chains reported below all come from one sample, sequenced in a study of blood T cell repertoires in COVID-19. TCRdb keeps only in-frame clones here, not all; method: immunoSEQ multiplex PCR. Here the sample spans approximately 240,000 clones, 75% to 90% being singletons. What was sequenced was PBMCs or T cells enriched from blood (not recorded which). Source of these receptors: a young woman in a cohort exposed to, infected with or recovered from COVID-19 (not recorded which).

The chain joins TRBV7-9 to TRBJ2-1, with TRBD2 identical over 11 bases. The CDR3 has 16 residues. Germline V gives CDR1 SEHNR, CDR2 FQNEAQ (reference sequence). Trimming cost V 4 bases and J 6 bases; bases outside gene matches: 8. CDR3 loop: CASSSLLAGDPNEQFF. For the CDR3, the DNA is TGTGCCAGCAGCTCCTTACTAGCGGGAGATCCCAATGAGCAGTTCTTC.

The chain employs TRBV19 and TRBJ1-2; D not resolved. The germline V and J ends were trimmed by 7 bases and 2 bases, with 11 bases remaining between them. Germline lookup yields CDR1 LNHDA and CDR2 SQIVND (reference sequence). The CDR3 consists of 13 residues. The CDR3 DNA is TGTGCCAGTATGGCCCGAGGCAACTATGGCTACACCTTC. It yields the protein CASMARGNYGYTF.

In this sample, this clone turned up once. The rearrangement links TRBV5-1 to TRBJ2-5; D perhaps matches TRBD2 (6 bases). V gave up 0 bases and J gave up 5 bases, with 11 bases separating them. Germline loops: CDR1 SGHRS, CDR2 YFSETQ. The CDR3 has 14 residues. The CDR3, as DNA: TGCGCCAGCAGCTTGGAAGGGAGCGGGGAGACCCAGTACTTC. This sequence encodes CASSLEGSGETQYF.

The rearrangement joins TRBV29-1 to TRBJ1-3; D is possibly TRBD1 (6 bases). The CDR3 runs 13 residues. From germline, CDR1 is SQVTM and CDR2 ANQGSEA. Trimming removed 7 bases at V and 0 bases at J, with 10 bases between. The CDR3 protein is CSASDSSGNTIYF. Written as DNA, the CDR3 is TGCAGCGCCTCGGACAGCTCTGGAAACACCATATATTTT.

This clone appeared once. This chain connects TRBV18 to TRBJ1-1; D is unclear. The CDR3 has 12 amino acids. V was clipped by 2 bases and J by 6 bases, with 7 bases between them. CDR1 and CDR2 from the germline V gene are KGHSH and LQKENI. CDR3 nucleotide sequence: TGTGCCAGCTCACCAGGTCGCGCTGAAGCTTTCTTT. Protein sequence: CASSPGRAEAFF.

The chain recombines TRBV11-2 with TRBJ1-2, with D perhaps matching TRBD1 (6 bases). Germline V CDR1 and CDR2: SGHAT, FQNNGV. The CDR3 has 14 amino acids. V was cut by 4 bases and J by 4 bases, with 13 bases left in between. The CDR3 protein is CASSSVRGSYGYTF. The CDR3 nucleotides are TGTGCCAGCAGCTCAGTTAGGGGGAGCTATGGCTACACCTTC. Full variable domain (outside the CDR3, taken from reference TRBV11-2 and TRBJ1-2): EAGVAQSPRYKIIEKRQSVAFWCNPISGHATLYWYQQILGQGPKLLIQFQNNGVVDDSQLPKDRFSAERLKGVDSTLKIQPAKLEDSAVYLCASSSVRGSYGYTFGSGTRLTVV.

The V gene is TRBV5-1, the J gene TRBJ1-1; tentative D call: TRBD1 (5 bases). V was shortened by 2 bases and J by 6 bases, with 14 bases between the two germline ends. This CDR3 has 14 residues. The germline CDR1 and CDR2 sequences are SGHRS and YFSETQ. The CDR3 region is CASSFLTGQSEAFF. The CDR3 DNA is TGCGCCAGCAGCTTTCTTACAGGCCAGTCTGAAGCTTTCTTT.

This clone was recorded only once. The chain employs TRBV5-4 and TRBJ2-5; TRBD1 matches at 8 bases. CDR3 length: 15 residues. CDR1 is SGHNT and CDR2 is YYREEE in the germline V gene (reference sequence). The junction had 4 bases not matched to a gene; V was cut back by 3 bases and J by 0 bases. The CDR3 sequence is CASSSRDRYQETQYF. For the CDR3, the DNA is TGTGCCAGCAGCTCCCGGGACAGGTACCAAGAGACCCAGTACTTC.

The chain joins TRBV20-1 to TRBJ1-4; D gene unclear. The CDR3 runs 14 residues. CDR1 DFQATT and CDR2 SNEGSKA come from the germline V gene (reference sequence). V lost 3 bases, J lost 0 bases, and 8 bases lay in between. In nucleotides, the CDR3 is TGCAGTGCTAGTTGGCAGTCAACTAATGAAAAACTGTTTTTT. Translation gives CSASWQSTNEKLFF.

The CDR3 sequence: CATSDLNRGLCYNSPLHF. The CDR3 nucleotides read TGTGCCACCAGTGATTTAAACAGGGGGCTTTGCTATAATTCACCCCTCCACTTT. V gene TRBV24-1 combines with J gene TRBJ1-6, with 9 bases that match TRBD1. The CDR3 has 18 amino acids. Germline values: CDR1 KGHDR, CDR2 SFDVKD. Trimming at V came to 1 base and at J to 3 bases, leaving 6 bases not matched to a gene.

V usage is TRBV10-1 and J usage is TRBJ1-5; D not certain. V was clipped by 0 bases and J by 6 bases, with 6 bases between them. This CDR3 has 13 amino acids. Germline CDR1 reads WNHNN; CDR2 reads SYGVQD (reference sequence). Here the CDR3 DNA reads TGCGCCAGCAGTGAGTCCTTTAGTCAGCCCCAGCATTTT. Protein: CASSESFSQPQHF.

This chain connects TRBV18 to TRBJ2-7; 8 bases match TRBD2. Germline CDR1 reads KGHSH; CDR2 reads LQKENI. V trimming: 3 bases; J trimming: 3 bases; junction bases outside the gene matches: 4. The CDR3 spans 14 residues. CDR3 in DNA: TGTGCCAGCTCACCCGGACTAGCCGACTACGAGCAGTACTTC. As protein: CASSPGLADYEQYF.

A few counts support this clone. This rearrangement joins TRBV15 to TRBJ2-7; D may be TRBD1 (5 bases). V shed 0 bases and J shed 1 base, with 10 bases lying between them. Germline V gene lookup returns CDR1 LNHNV and CDR2 YYDKDF (reference sequence). The CDR3 has 15 amino acids. As DNA, the CDR3 is TGTGCCACCAGCAGAGATTCCCAGGGATCCTACGAGCAGTACTTC. It encodes CATSRDSQGSYEQYF.